This entry lists 20 T cell receptor beta chains sequenced from one sample in a study of tumor and adjacent non-tumor tissue in lung cancer. The library came from three nested PCR rounds adapted from ARM-PCR protocols. TCRdb ran MiXCR on the multiplex PCR reads and lists one entry per CDR3 protein. The data hold approximately 79,000 distinct CDR3 sequences, with approximately 77% observed a single time. RNA was extracted from bulk tissue without any cell sorting. The material sequenced was lung tumor tissue. The receptors were gathered from a woman in her forties with non-small cell lung cancer.

The chain combines TRBV27 with TRBJ2-5; 8 bases agree with TRBD2. Germline loops: CDR1 MNHEY, CDR2 SMNVEV (reference sequence). Trimming cost V 6 bases and J 10 bases; bases outside gene matches: 10. This CDR3 spans 13 amino acids. The CDR3 region is CASSGGAVKIQYF. DNA of the CDR3: TGTGCCAGCAGCGGGGGGGCAGTAAAGATCCAGTACTTC.

A remark on this clonotype: This may be a read error: a much more frequent sequence differs by one nucleotide. The rearrangement joins TRBV14 to TRBJ2-5; D not certain. Looked up from germline, CDR1 is SGHDN and CDR2 is FVKESK. The CDR3 covers 13 residues. CDR3 sequence reads: CASSQDGSRAQCF. The CDR3 DNA follows: TGTGCCAGCAGCCAAGACGGCAGCCGGGCCCAGTGCTTC.

The genes are TRBV6-5 and TRBJ1-3; 10 positions match TRBD1. From germline, CDR1 is MNHEY and CDR2 SVGAGI. The CDR3 is made up of 15 amino acids. Trimming cost V 9 bases and J 7 bases; bases outside gene matches: 12. The CDR3 reads CARNSDRGRRNTIYF. DNA of the CDR3: TGTGCCAGAAACAGCGACAGGGGGCGGCGGAACACCATATATTTT.

Regarding this clonotype: This may come from a read error, since a much larger clone is one base off. The chain combines TRBV30 with TRBJ2-6; the D is unclear. The CDR3 extends over 15 amino acids. The germline gives CDR1 GTSNPN, CDR2 SVGIG (reference sequence). DNA for the CDR3: TGTGCCTGGAGAAGACGAGCCTCTGGGACCAACGTCCTGACTTTC. Translating it yields CAWRRRASGTNVLTF.

The genes are TRBV11-3 and TRBJ1-1; the D gene is possibly TRBD1 (6 bases). CDR1 and CDR2 from the germline V gene are SGHNT and YENEEA. Trimming took 11 bases from V and 1 from J, leaving 14 bases between them. This CDR3 spans 13 amino acids. The CDR3 protein is CADSLGGNTEAFF. CDR3 DNA sequence: TGTGCCGACAGCTTAGGGGGGAACACTGAAGCTTTCTTT.

This clonotype was detected only once. A junction end diverges from the germline sequence, so it may reflect a read error. The gene calls are TRBV7-8 and TRBJ1-2, with D possibly being TRBD1 (5 bases). CDR3 size: 13 residues. Germline CDR1 is SGHVS and CDR2 is FQNEAQ. CDR3 protein: CVSSLGRDYGYTF. CDR3 nucleotide sequence: TGTGTCAGCAGCTTAGGCAGGGACTATGGCTACACATTC.

This clonotype was recorded at least ten times. CDR3 nucleotide sequence: TGCGCCAGCAGAGTGGATCCCGGGACAGGGTATTCACCCCTCCACTTT. Amino acids: CASRVDPGTGYSPLHF. The chain has TRBV5-1 and TRBJ1-6; 9 bases are shared with TRBD1. Losses at the gene ends were 5 bases for V and 8 bases for J; bases not matched to a gene: 11. Germline V gene data show CDR1 as SGHRS and CDR2 as YFSETQ. The length of the CDR3 is 16 residues.

As regards this clonotype: The junction does not match germline at one end; this may be a read error. This chain connects TRBV20-1 to TRBJ1-6; D might be TRBD1 (6 bases). Germline-derived CDR1 and CDR2 are DFQATT and SNEGSKA (reference sequence). CDR3 size: 15 residues. Written as DNA, the CDR3 is TGCAGTGCATCAGGGGAGAGCTCCTATAATTCACCCCTCAACTTT. Translating gives CSASGESSYNSPLNF.

Turning to this clonotype: Germline and junction disagree at one end, which may indicate a read error. V gene TRBV6-1 combines with J gene TRBJ1-2, with TRBD1 identical over 10 bases. Per germline, CDR1 MNHNS and CDR2 SASEGT. The CDR3 has 17 residues. The CDR3 DNA is TGTGCCAACGGAAAATCCGGGACAGGGGCCGCTGGTGGCGGTTACATCTTC. Translating gives CANGKSGTGAAGGGYIF.

A remark on this clonotype: A junction boundary mismatches the germline segment, possibly from a read error. V usage is TRBV11-2 and J usage is TRBJ2-3; TRBD2 matches at 7 bases. Per the germline V gene, CDR1 is SGHAT and CDR2 is FQNNGV. There are 17 residues in the CDR3. Here the CDR3 DNA reads TGTGCCAGCAGCTTAGTCGGTGGGGGGGAAAGCACAGATACGCACTATTTT. Encoded protein: CASSLVGGGESTDTHYF.

As to this clonotype: One junction end does not reproduce the germline sequence, and a read error may be involved. The chain has TRBV11-2 and TRBJ2-7, with 7 bases that match TRBD1. The CDR3 is 14 residues long. Germline V gives CDR1 SGHAT, CDR2 FQNNGV. The CDR3 DNA sequence: TGTGCCAGCAACTTTCAAGACAGGGTCTACGAGCAGCAATTC. It translates to CASNFQDRVYEQQF.

In the case of this clonotype: A much larger clonotype is one base distant, so this may be a read error. The J gene is TRBJ2-1, the V gene TRBV20-1; 11 nucleotides agree with TRBD2. Germline CDR1 reads DFQATT; CDR2 reads SNEGSKA (reference sequence). This CDR3 region has 18 residues. V was pared by 7 bases and J by 4 bases, with 18 bases of the junction left unmatched. CDR3: CSVPGYATSGDLYNEQFF. CDR3 bases: TGCAGTGTCCCAGGGTACGCGACTAGCGGGGACCTATACAATGAGCAGTTCTTC.

As for this clonotype: This could be a read error, since a much larger clone is one nucleotide away. V gene TRBV28 combines with J gene TRBJ2-1, with D perhaps TRBD1 (5 bases). V lost 6 bases to trimming and J lost 10 bases, with 16 bases between them. The V gene's germline CDR1 is MDHEN and CDR2 SYDVKM. This CDR3 is 13 amino acids long. In DNA, the CDR3 is TGTGCCAGCAGATGGGGAATAGCAGGGGAGCAGTTCTTC. It yields the protein CASRWGIAGEQFF.

This clonotype was counted many times. The chain joins TRBV10-3 to TRBJ2-7; the D gene is possibly TRBD1 (7 bases). Germline-derived CDR1 and CDR2 are ENHRY and SYGVKD. V lost 7 bases, J lost 3 bases, and 16 bases lay in between. The CDR3 is 14 residues long. DNA for the CDR3: TGTGCCATCACGGAGGGGGCGCAGGGCTACGAGCAGTACTTC. Translation gives CAITEGAQGYEQYF.

This clonotype was picked up one time. The junction departs from germline at one end; a sequencing error may be responsible. The chain links TRBV5-4 to TRBJ1-5, with a possible D match to TRBD1 (5 bases). This CDR3 comprises 13 residues. The germline CDR1 and CDR2 sequences are SGHNT and YYREEE (reference sequence). CDR3 sequence reads: CGSSLGQNQSQHF. CDR3 in DNA: TGTGGCAGCAGCTTGGGGCAGAATCAGTCCCAGCATTTT.

Concerning this clonotype: Possible read error: a much larger clone is one base away. The chain is built from TRBV6-5 and TRBJ1-5, with a possible D match to TRBD1 (5 bases). V shed 5 bases and J shed 2 bases, with 16 bases lying between them. Germline CDR1 MNHEY, CDR2 SVGAGI. The CDR3 runs to 16 residues. CDR3 protein: CASSPLSRDCNQPQHF. The CDR3 nucleotides are TGTGCCAGCAGTCCTCTTTCCCGGGACTGCAATCAGCCCCAGCATTTT.

Concerning this clonotype itself: A much larger clone differs from this one at a single base, so this may be a read error. The rearrangement links TRBV11-3 to TRBJ2-5; D unresolved. V was clipped by 5 bases and J by 2 bases, with 12 bases between them. Germline V gives CDR1 SGHNT, CDR2 YENEEA. This CDR3 is 14 amino acids long. CDR3 in amino acids: CASSILATQETQYF. CDR3 DNA: TGTGCCAGCAGCATACTGGCCACGCAAGAGACCCAGTACTTC.

With respect to this clonotype: Its ends do not fully match the called genes, so a read error is possible. This chain links TRBV6-5 with TRBJ1-5; D possibly corresponds to TRBD1 (6 bases). Germline V gene sequence: CDR1 MNHEY, CDR2 SVGAGI. The length of the CDR3 is 13 residues. The CDR3 nucleotides are TGTGCCAGCAATTACAGGGAGAGTCAGCCCCAGCACTTT. Protein product: CASNYRESQPQHF.

CDR3 sequence: CSVAGPGGTHSNEQFF. CDR3 DNA: TGCAGCGTTGCTGGGCCGGGTGGGACGCACAGCAATGAGCAGTTCTTC. The chain joins TRBV29-1 to TRBJ2-1; D is perhaps TRBD1 or TRBD2 (5 bases each). Trimming shortened V by 4 bases and J by 6 bases, and 22 bases separated the two germline ends. Germline CDR1 and CDR2: SQVTM and ANQGSEA. CDR3 size: 16 residues.

The chain couples TRBV12-3 or TRBV12-4 to TRBJ1-5; 8 nucleotides match TRBD1. The end of the DNA fits TRBJ2-3 better, so the J call may be wrong. The CDR3 contains 16 residues. The CDR3 spells CAISSNQGAMGQPQYF. CDR3 in DNA: TGTGCCATCAGCTCCAACCAGGGGGCAATGGGTCAGCCCCAGTATTTT.